These T cell receptor beta chains were read from a single sample in a study of post-analysis software for immune sequencing data. TCRdb itself ran the PCR reads through MiXCR, one entry per CDR3 protein. This table holds some 370,000 distinct CDR3 sequences, around 33% found once. Sample: blood. The receptors were gathered from a girl aged 10 to 17 with multiple sclerosis. CDR3s include the opening cysteine and the closing phenylalanine or tryptophan. D genes are given only for firm matches. The listing skips clone size in some rows; elsewhere it reads once, few, many or a size class.

D,size,V,J,CDR3,DNA
-,few,TRBV6-5,TRBJ2-1,CASSYSTISYNEQFF,TGTGCCAGCAGTTACTCCACCATATCCTACAATGAGCAGTTCTTC
-,few,TRBV7-7,TRBJ2-1,CASSPDILGGGRNEQFF,TGTGCTAGCAGCCCCGACATCTTGGGGGGCGGCCGCAATGAGCAGTTCTTC
-,few,TRBV9,TRBJ2-1,CASSVAGAAYNEQFF,TGTGCCAGCAGCGTAGCGGGGGCCGCCTACAATGAGCAGTTCTTC
-,-,TRBV3-1,TRBJ1-2,CASSRGTDLDGYTF,TGTGCCAGCAGCCGGGGCACAGACCTCGATGGCTACACCTTC
-,-,TRBV3-1,TRBJ2-3,CASSQDPIAWDTQYF,TGTGCCAGCAGCCAAGACCCCATAGCGTGGGATACGCAGTATTTT
-,-,TRBV6-6,TRBJ2-7,CASSTDRSYEQYF,TGTGCCAGCAGTACAGATAGATCCTACGAGCAGTACTTC
-,-,TRBV6-6,TRBJ2-7,CASSFPSGVDEQYF,TGTGCCAGCAGTTTCCCCTCTGGGGTCGACGAGCAGTACTTC
-,-,TRBV7-2,TRBJ2-1,CASSLGLVSNEQFF,TGTGCCAGCAGCTTAGGACTAGTCTCCAATGAGCAGTTCTTC
TRBD1,-,TRBV6-5,TRBJ1-2,CASSPRTGGHGYTF,TGTGCCAGCAGTCCTCGGACAGGGGGCCATGGCTACACCTTC
-,few,TRBV5-6,TRBJ1-2,CASSLWGARGYTF,TGTGCCAGCAGCCTGTGGGGGGCGCGGGGCTACACCTTC
TRBD1,once,TRBV4-2,TRBJ2-7,CASSLPGGSNEQYF,TGTGCCAGCAGCCTCCCAGGGGGTTCAAACGAGCAGTACTTC
TRBD1,few,TRBV12-3/TRBV12-4,TRBJ1-2,CASRPGTGGSGYTF,TGTGCCAGCAGGCCCGGGACAGGGGGCTCTGGCTACACCTTC
-,-,TRBV5-1,TRBJ2-1,CASSLGQVGDEQFF,TGCGCCAGCAGCTTGGGGCAAGTTGGCGATGAGCAGTTCTTC
-,-,TRBV6-6,TRBJ2-7,CASSYWDGILTYEQYF,TGTGCCAGCAGTTACTGGGATGGAATCCTTACCTACGAGCAGTACTTC
TRBD1,-,TRBV20-1,TRBJ2-3,CSARLTRTGRFTDTQYF,TGCAGTGCTCGTTTGACCCGGACAGGGAGATTCACAGATACGCAGTATTTT
-,-,TRBV20-1,TRBJ2-2,CSARVYSSGELFF,TGCAGTGCTAGGGTGTATAGCAGCGGGGAGCTGTTTTTT
-,once,TRBV7-9,TRBJ2-7,CASSFSGGGDEQYF,TGTGCCAGCAGCTTTAGCGGAGGGGGCGACGAGCAGTACTTC
-,-,TRBV7-2,TRBJ2-3,CASSFTGSSTDTQYF,TGTGCCAGCAGCTTTACGGGTTCTAGCACAGATACGCAGTATTTT
-,few,TRBV6-2/TRBV6-3,TRBJ2-3,CASSYSRVLDTQYF,TGTGCCAGCAGTTACTCCCGGGTCTTAGATACGCAGTATTTT
TRBD2,-,TRBV3-1,TRBJ2-5,CASSQLAGGAEETQYF,TGTGCCAGCAGCCAACTAGCGGGGGGTGCCGAAGAGACCCAGTACTTC
TRBD1,-,TRBV25-1,TRBJ1-5,CASSAGTVYQPQHF,TGTGCCAGCAGCGCCGGGACAGTTTATCAGCCCCAGCATTTT
-,-,TRBV5-6,TRBJ2-5,CASSLVPGGTTMEETQYF,TGTGCCAGCAGCTTGGTACCAGGAGGGACCACAATGGAAGAGACCCAGTACTTC
-,-,TRBV11-2,TRBJ2-3,CAGSRTMTGPLTDTQYF,TGTGCCGGCAGCCGCACCATGACAGGACCCCTCACAGATACGCAGTATTTT
-,few,TRBV7-9,TRBJ1-2,CASSSVDYGYTF,TGTGCCAGCAGCTCCGTGGACTATGGCTACACCTTC
-,few,TRBV6-5,TRBJ2-6,CASRTARGGANVLTF,TGTGCCAGCAGGACCGCCCGGGGTGGGGCCAACGTCCTGACTTTC
TRBD1,-,TRBV7-2,TRBJ2-5,CASSRRQGQETQYF,TGTGCCAGCAGCCGCCGACAGGGGCAAGAGACCCAGTACTTC
TRBD1,-,TRBV5-1,TRBJ1-4,CASSRSGDSGEKLFF,TGCGCCAGCAGCCGATCCGGGGACAGCGGTGAAAAACTGTTTTTT
-,-,TRBV12-3/TRBV12-4,TRBJ2-2,CASSLLQRAGELFF,TGTGCCAGCAGTTTATTACAGCGGGCCGGGGAGCTGTTTTTT
TRBD2,-,TRBV5-1,TRBJ2-1,CTSSRTSGINEQFF,TGCACCAGCAGCCGGACTAGCGGGATAAATGAGCAGTTCTTC
TRBD1,few,TRBV3-1,TRBJ2-5,CASSHSSGGVEWQYF,TGTGCCAGCAGCCATTCTTCAGGGGGAGTAGAATGGCAGTACTTC
-,-,TRBV5-1,TRBJ2-7,CASSLEGHSYEQYF,TGCGCCAGCAGCTTGGAGGGCCATTCCTACGAGCAGTACTTC
-,once,TRBV12-3/TRBV12-4,TRBJ1-1,CASSTRGAALNTEAFF,TGTGCCAGCAGTACTCGGGGGGCGGCCCTGAACACTGAAGCTTTCTTT
-,-,TRBV12-3/TRBV12-4,TRBJ1-5,CASSQGPPLSNQPQHF,TGTGCCAGCAGTCAGGGACCTCCCCTTAGCAATCAGCCCCAGCATTTT
-,few,TRBV29-1,TRBJ1-2,CSVGSGNDYGYTF,TGCAGCGTCGGATCAGGGAACGACTATGGCTACACCTTC
TRBD2,many,TRBV7-2,TRBJ2-1,CASSATPGTSHLLSLREQFF,TGTGCCAGCAGCGCCACTCCCGGGACTAGCCACCTATTGTCTCTAAGAGAGCAGTTCTTC
-,-,TRBV7-2,TRBJ2-7,CASSFTGVEQYF,TGTGCCAGCAGCTTCACCGGGGTCGAGCAGTACTTC
-,-,TRBV15,TRBJ2-1,CATSRDPLNNEQFF,TGTGCCACCAGCAGAGATCCCTTAAACAATGAGCAGTTCTTC
TRBD1,few,TRBV5-5,TRBJ2-5,CASSTRQGWETQYF,TGTGCCAGCAGCACAAGACAGGGTTGGGAGACCCAGTACTTC
-,few,TRBV5-1,TRBJ2-1,CASSLGFGTWGNEQFF,TGCGCCAGCAGCTTGGGTTTCGGGACCTGGGGCAATGAGCAGTTCTTC
TRBD2,few,TRBV20-1,TRBJ2-1,CSAPGGGFSYNEQFF,TGCAGTGCACCCGGGGGGGGTTTCTCCTACAATGAGCAGTTCTTC
TRBD2,-,TRBV3-1,TRBJ2-2,CASRSRAGASGELFF,TGTGCCAGCAGGTCACGAGCGGGGGCGTCCGGGGAGCTGTTTTTT
-,-,TRBV6-1,TRBJ2-7,CASGSFYEQYF,TGTGCCAGCGGTAGCTTCTACGAGCAGTACTTC
TRBD1,-,TRBV5-6,TRBJ2-1,CASSFRTGGYNEQFF,TGTGCCAGCAGCTTTCGGACAGGGGGCTACAATGAGCAGTTCTTC
TRBD1,-,TRBV7-7,TRBJ2-7,CASSPGLNRGSYEQYF,TGTGCTAGCAGCCCGGGTTTGAACAGGGGTTCCTACGAGCAGTACTTC
-,-,TRBV6-5,TRBJ2-1,CASSYGAGLNEQFF,TGTGCCAGCAGTTACGGGGCAGGGCTGAATGAGCAGTTCTTC
-,-,TRBV28,TRBJ1-5,CASSNLLGTNQPQHF,TGTGCCAGCAGCAACCTGCTAGGGACTAATCAGCCCCAGCATTTT
-,few,TRBV25-1,TRBJ1-4,CASSEEGKLFF,TGTGCCAGCAGTGAAGAGGGAAAACTGTTTTTT
-,few,TRBV7-6,TRBJ1-5,CASSWLGLGQPQHF,TGTGCCAGCAGCTGGTTGGGCCTGGGCCAGCCCCAGCATTTT
TRBD1,-,TRBV6-1,TRBJ1-6,CASTLGGVFPDRGGSPLHF,TGTGCCAGCACCCTAGGGGGGGTGTTCCCGGACAGGGGAGGATCACCCCTCCACTTT
TRBD1,-,TRBV4-1,TRBJ2-2,CASSQPTGGTGELFF,TGCGCCAGCAGCCAGCCGACAGGGGGCACCGGGGAGCTGTTTTTT
-,few,TRBV6-1,TRBJ2-7,CASRSGLYEQYF,TGTGCCAGCAGATCGGGTCTCTACGAGCAGTACTTC
-,-,TRBV10-3,TRBJ1-1,CAISEPGYDTEAFF,TGTGCCATCAGTGAGCCAGGGTACGACACTGAAGCTTTCTTT
TRBD1,-,TRBV18,TRBJ2-7,CASSPGQVTYEQYF,TGTGCCAGCTCACCAGGACAGGTTACCTACGAGCAGTACTTC
-,few,TRBV4-1,TRBJ1-1,CASSRLALRNTEAFF,TGCGCCAGCAGCCGCCTAGCCCTTCGGAACACTGAAGCTTTCTTT
TRBD2,few,TRBV6-4,TRBJ2-1,CASSDGRGGNNEQFF,TGTGCCAGCAGTGACGGGCGGGGGGGCAACAATGAGCAGTTCTTC
-,few,TRBV20-1,TRBJ2-5,CSAIRGTQETQYF,TGCAGTGCTATCCGGGGAACCCAAGAGACCCAGTACTTC
-,-,TRBV13,TRBJ1-2,CASSLEVQGTNYGYTF,TGTGCCAGCAGCTTAGAAGTACAGGGAACTAACTATGGCTACACCTTC
-,few,TRBV6-5,TRBJ2-7,CASRRGPPVYEQYF,TGTGCCAGCAGGCGGGGTCCACCTGTCTACGAGCAGTACTTC
TRBD1,-,TRBV6-5,TRBJ1-5,CASSKDRGSNQPQHF,TGTGCCAGCAGCAAGGACAGGGGAAGCAATCAGCCCCAGCATTTT
TRBD1,-,TRBV7-8,TRBJ1-1,CASSRKTGTPHTEAFF,TGTGCCAGCAGCCGGAAGACAGGGACCCCCCACACTGAAGCTTTCTTT